This TCR beta chain comes out of a study of T cell changes during pregnancy in multiple sclerosis. CDR3 length equals 14 residues. Germline CDR1 is MRHNA and CDR2 is SNTAGT. With 5 bases removed from V and 4 bases from J, the gap between germline ends came to 13 bases. Libraries were prepared by immunoSEQ multiplex PCR; TCRdb keeps only in-frame clonotypes and omits some of them. The table lists roughly 58,000 clones, under 95% of them singletons. The sample in question was CD8+ T cells from peripheral blood mononuclear cells, obtained before pregnancy. V and J are TRBV6-4 and TRBJ2-3, with a possible D match to TRBD1 (8 bases). The source of this sequence is a female donor with multiple sclerosis, enrolled in a pregnancy study. The CDR3 region has the DNA TGTGCCAGCAGTAGCGGGACAGGCGCAGATACGCAGTATTTT. Translating it yields CASSSGTGADTQYF.